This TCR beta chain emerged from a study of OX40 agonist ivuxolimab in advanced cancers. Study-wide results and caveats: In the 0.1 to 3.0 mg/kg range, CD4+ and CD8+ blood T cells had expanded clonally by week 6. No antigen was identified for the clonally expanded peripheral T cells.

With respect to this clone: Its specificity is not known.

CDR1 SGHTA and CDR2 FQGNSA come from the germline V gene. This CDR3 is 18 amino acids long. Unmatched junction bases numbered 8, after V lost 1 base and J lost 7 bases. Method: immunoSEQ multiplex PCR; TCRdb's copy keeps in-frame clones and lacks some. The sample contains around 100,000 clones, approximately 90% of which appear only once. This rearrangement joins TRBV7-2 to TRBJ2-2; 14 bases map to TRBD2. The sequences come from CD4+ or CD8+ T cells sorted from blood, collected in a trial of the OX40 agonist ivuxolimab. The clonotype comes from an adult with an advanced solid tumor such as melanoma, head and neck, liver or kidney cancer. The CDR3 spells CASSLVGTSGSKIGELFF. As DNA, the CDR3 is TGTGCCAGCAGCTTAGTCGGGACTAGCGGGAGCAAAATCGGGGAGCTGTTTTTT.